The 22 T cell receptor beta chains in this list originate from one sample, sequenced in a study of graft-versus-host responses after intestinal transplantation. These receptors have no known antigen. The protocol was immunoSEQ multiplex PCR, while the TCRdb copy is restricted to in-frame clones and leaves out a portion. The sample has roughly 64,000 clones, approximately 91% seen once; the top ten hold about 1.5%. The material sequenced was unstimulated CD8+ T cells sorted from spleen or lymph node cells, taken before transplant. Every receptor here comes from a human donor who was the organ donor for an intestinal transplant.

The chain is built from TRBV28 and TRBJ2-7; no clear D gene. Germline V lookup: CDR1 MDHEN, CDR2 SYDVKM. This CDR3 region has 11 residues. V was cut by 6 bases and J by 4 bases, with 7 bases left in between. CDR3 sequence reads: CASSDGYEQYF. CDR3 coding DNA: TGTGCCAGCAGCGACGGGTACGAGCAGTACTTC.

The chain has TRBV4-2 and TRBJ1-1; no clear D. The CDR3 length is 15 residues. Trimming pared 0 bases from V and 1 base from J, leaving 9 bases between. Germline values: CDR1 LGHNA, CDR2 YNFKEQ. Here the CDR3 reads CASSQEEGQNTEAFF. The CDR3 DNA reads TGTGCCAGCAGCCAAGAGGAGGGCCAGAACACTGAAGCTTTCTTT.

This sequence joins TRBV6-5 and TRBJ2-7; unclear D gene. Trimming left V 4 bases short and J 4 bases short, with 11 bases between. The CDR3 consists of 13 residues. Germline V gene lookup returns CDR1 MNHEY and CDR2 SVGAGI. DNA for the CDR3: TGTGCCAGCAGTTTCCGCCGAGGTTACGAGCAGTACTTC. Translating gives CASSFRRGYEQYF.

In its sample, this clone was seen once. J is TRBJ2-5 and V is TRBV28, with 8 nucleotides matching TRBD1. Per germline, CDR1 MDHEN and CDR2 SYDVKM. CDR3 length: 15 residues. V shed 4 bases, J shed 1 base, and the junction held 5 bases outside the gene matches. CDR3 DNA: TGTGCCAGCAGTTCGCGACAGGGGATCCAAGAGACCCAGTACTTC. This gives the protein CASSSRQGIQETQYF.

This chain links TRBV5-1 with TRBJ2-5; TRBD1 matches 10 bases. CDR1 and CDR2 from the germline V gene are SGHRS and YFSETQ. The junction had 11 bases not matched to a gene; V was cut back by 4 bases and J by 5 bases. This CDR3 region has 16 residues. CDR3 residues: CASSAYPGTGDETQYF. In DNA form, the CDR3 reads TGCGCCAGCAGCGCGTACCCCGGGACAGGGGACGAGACCCAGTACTTC.

In its sample, this clone was seen once. The chain is built from TRBV28 and TRBJ1-2, with 7 bases lining up with TRBD1. The CDR3 has 14 residues. Germline CDR1 MDHEN, CDR2 SYDVKM. Trimming cost V 3 bases and J 5 bases; bases outside gene matches: 6. CDR3: CASSFTGERYGYTF. The CDR3 DNA sequence: TGTGCCAGCAGTTTCACAGGGGAGAGGTATGGCTACACCTTC.

V is TRBV5-8 and J is TRBJ2-1; unclear D gene. The CDR3 is made up of 14 amino acids. Germline CDR1 reads SGHTS; CDR2 reads YDEGEE. Trimming took off 4 bases at V and 4 bases at J, with 12 bases between the two ends. CDR3 protein: CASSPTWAYNEQFF. The CDR3 DNA sequence: TGTGCCAGCAGCCCCACCTGGGCTTACAATGAGCAGTTCTTC.

V is TRBV28 and J is TRBJ2-1, with D perhaps matching TRBD2 (5 bases). With 4 bases removed from V and 7 bases from J, the gap between germline ends came to 8 bases. Germline loops: CDR1 MDHEN, CDR2 SYDVKM. The CDR3 length is 12 residues. The CDR3 region is CASSSGLNEQFF. The CDR3 DNA reads TGTGCCAGCAGTTCCGGACTGAATGAGCAGTTCTTC.

This rearrangement joins TRBV7-5 to TRBJ1-2; the table assigns TRBD1, which was not confirmed against the DNA. TRBV7-5 is shown as a pseudogene. The CDR3 sequence is 15 residues long. The CDR3 is CARSCPQGSRYGYTF. The DNA for the CDR3 is TGTGCCAGAAGCTGTCCTCAGGGTAGTCGCTATGGCTACACCTTC.

The rearrangement links TRBV6-5 to TRBJ2-7, with a tentative D call TRBD2 (6 bases). With 2 bases removed from V and 3 bases from J, the gap between germline ends came to 14 bases. The V gene's germline CDR1 is MNHEY and CDR2 SVGAGI. CDR3 size: 15 residues. DNA for the CDR3: TGTGCCAGCAGTTACCTCGGGACTGCCAACTACGAGCAGTACTTC. This codes for CASSYLGTANYEQYF.

This clone occurred once. The chain employs TRBV19 and TRBJ2-5; D is perhaps TRBD2 (6 bases). V gave up 5 bases and J gave up 4 bases, with 17 bases separating them. Germline values: CDR1 LNHDA, CDR2 SQIVND (reference sequence). The CDR3 contains 15 residues. CDR3 nucleotide sequence: TGTGCCAGTAGTTCTCGAGGGGCGGGACTAGAGACCCAGTACTTC. Translated: CASSSRGAGLETQYF. The full variable domain, rest sourced from reference TRBV19 and TRBJ2-5, is DGGITQSPKYLFRKEGQNVTLSCEQNLNHDAMYWYRQDPGQGLRLIYYSQIVNDFQKGDIAEGYSVSREKKESFPLTVTSAQKNPTAFYLCASSSRGAGLETQYFGPGTRLLVL.

The genes are TRBV6-1 and TRBJ1-4; D perhaps matches TRBD1 (6 bases). V was cut by 2 bases and J by 7 bases, with 14 bases left in between. This CDR3 contains 15 residues. CDR1 MNHNS and CDR2 SASEGT come from the germline V gene. The CDR3 DNA follows: TGTGCCAGCAGTGAATTCTCTGGGGGCGGTGAAAAACTGTTTTTT. Encoded protein: CASSEFSGGGEKLFF.

The chain couples TRBV6-1 to TRBJ2-1; the match to TRBD2 covers 10 bases. Germline trimming cut 7 bases from V and 4 bases from J; bases unmatched to any gene: 7. Germline CDR1 reads MNHNS; CDR2 reads SASEGT. This CDR3 comprises 15 residues. The CDR3 DNA reads as TGTGCCAGCATATCTAGCGGGAGTTCGTACAATGAGCAGTTCTTC. Translating gives CASISSGSSYNEQFF.

This rearrangement joins TRBV27 to TRBJ2-5; 7 bases are a match to TRBD2. The length of the CDR3 is 14 residues. Germline assignment: CDR1 MNHEY and CDR2 SMNVEV (reference sequence). V was clipped by 7 bases and J by 5 bases; unmatched bases: 10. The CDR3 region has the DNA TGTGCCAGCAACCCGGGGGGAGGGGTGGAGACCCAGTACTTC. Translating it yields CASNPGGGVETQYF.

J is TRBJ2-5 and V is TRBV7-9; perhaps TRBD2 as D (6 bases). The CDR3 is made up of 15 amino acids. Germline assignment: CDR1 SEHNR and CDR2 FQNEAQ (reference sequence). Trimming removed 4 bases from V and 3 bases from J, with 15 bases in between. CDR3 sequence: CASSSAGGREETQYF. In DNA form, the CDR3 reads TGTGCCAGCAGCTCCGCCGGGGGACGTGAAGAGACCCAGTACTTC.

A remark on this clone: The same CDR3 arises from other DNA sequences in this sample as well. The rearrangement uses TRBV30 and TRBJ1-1; a weak D match, TRBD1 (5 bases). V lost 3 bases and J 1 base, leaving 9 bases between the germline ends. This CDR3 has 13 amino acids. In germline, CDR1 is GTSNPN, CDR2 SVGIG (reference sequence). The DNA for the CDR3 is TGTGCCTGGAGCACGCAGGGGAACACTGAAGCTTTCTTT. Its protein is CAWSTQGNTEAFF. Full variable domain (missing parts from reference TRBV30 and TRBJ1-1): SQTIHQWPATLVQPVGSPLSLECTVEGTSNPNLYWYRQAAGRGLQLLFYSVGIGQISSEVPQNLSASRPQDRQFILSSKKLLLSDSGFYLCAWSTQGNTEAFFGQGTRLTVV.

This clone has just a few counts. The chain couples TRBV10-1 to TRBJ2-7; 7 bases match TRBD1. Germline V gene sequence: CDR1 WNHNN, CDR2 SYGVQD (reference sequence). The CDR3 is 15 amino acids. J lost 0 bases, V lost 0 bases, and 2 bases had no gene match. The CDR3 sequence is CASSESRTGSYEQYF. The CDR3 nucleotides read TGCGCCAGCAGTGAGTCGAGGACAGGCTCCTACGAGCAGTACTTC.

This clone was recorded only once. This chain links TRBV6-1 with TRBJ1-1; D remains ambiguous. CDR1 MNHNS and CDR2 SASEGT come from the germline V gene. Trimming left V 3 bases short and J 5 bases short, with 7 bases between. CDR3 length equals 12 residues. In DNA form, the CDR3 reads TGTGCCAGCAGTGATCCCGGGACTGAAGCTTTCTTT. It specifies CASSDPGTEAFF.

This chain joins TRBV27 and TRBJ1-1; 9 bases are a match to TRBD1. V was clipped by 5 bases and J by 5 bases; unmatched bases: 9. The germline V gene has CDR1 MNHEY and CDR2 SMNVEV (reference sequence). The CDR3 covers 15 residues. CDR3 in amino acids: CASSTLTGGRTEAFF. In DNA form, the CDR3 reads TGTGCCAGCAGTACACTAACAGGGGGCAGGACTGAAGCTTTCTTT.

This sequence joins TRBV29-1 and TRBJ2-1, with 14 positions matching TRBD2. The CDR3 totals 18 residues. Looked up from germline, CDR1 is SQVTM and CDR2 is ANQGSEA. V lost 6 bases and J lost 3; bases outside the gene matches: 13. This CDR3 reads CSVDSGTSGSGRYNEQFF. CDR3 coding DNA: TGCAGCGTGGACTCCGGGACTAGCGGGAGTGGCCGCTACAATGAGCAGTTCTTC.

The chain combines TRBV4-2 with TRBJ1-2, with 9 bases that match TRBD1. V dropped 2 bases and J dropped 7; count of bases not matched to a gene: 8. Germline CDR1 and CDR2: LGHNA and YNFKEQ. CDR3 size: 15 residues. The CDR3 DNA sequence: TGTGCCAGCAGCCAAAAATACAGGGGGCGCGGTGGCTACACCTTC. Translated, it gives CASSQKYRGRGGYTF.

The CDR3 region is CASSQVGSGGFNYEQYF. The CDR3 DNA reads TGTGCCAGCAGCCAAGTGGGGTCCGGCGGGTTTAACTACGAGCAGTACTTC. The chain is built from TRBV14 and TRBJ2-7; the D gene is possibly TRBD2 (5 bases). Germline V gives CDR1 SGHDN, CDR2 FVKESK. The CDR3 has 17 residues. Deletions cut 1 base from V and 3 bases from J, with 19 bases between.